The 15 T cell receptor beta chains listed next were all sequenced from one sample in a study of identical twins. TCRdb passed the 5' RACE reads through MiXCR, listing each CDR3 protein once. Here the sample spans 1.5 million to 2 million distinct CDR3 sequences, about 31% being singletons. Sequencing was performed on cord blood. These receptors all come from a newborn girl in good health.

This clonotype was counted only a few times. This chain connects TRBV20-1 to TRBJ1-2, with a tentative D call TRBD1 (6 bases). Between the trimmed V and J ends, which lost 8 bases and 1 base, there was a span of 11 bases. The CDR3 contains 12 residues. The germline CDR1 and CDR2 sequences are DFQATT and SNEGSKA (reference sequence). CDR3 amino acids: CSLSGHNYGYTF. The CDR3 coding sequence is TGCAGTTTATCGGGACATAACTATGGCTACACCTTC.

This chain joins TRBV3-1 and TRBJ2-4, with 8 bases lining up with TRBD2. The V gene's germline CDR1 is LGHDT and CDR2 YNNKEL (reference sequence). The V gene end was trimmed by 4 bases and the J gene end by 15 bases; junction bases not matched to a gene: 11. The CDR3 is 13 amino acids. CDR3 DNA sequence: TGTGCCAGCAGCCTAAGCCGGGAGGGAAATCCGTACTTC. This gives the protein CASSLSREGNPYF.

This clonotype was found a few times. J is TRBJ2-7 and V is TRBV5-1; weak D call: TRBD1 (6 bases). The CDR3 covers 14 residues. Trimming removed 4 bases from V and 0 bases from J, with 11 bases in between. CDR1 and CDR2 (germline): SGHRS, YFSETQ. CDR3 region: CASSGGGDSYEQYF. CDR3 sequence (DNA): TGCGCCAGCAGCGGGGGCGGTGACTCCTACGAGCAGTACTTC.

This clonotype was observed a few times. This may come from a read error, since a much larger clone is one base off. The chain joins TRBV29-1 to TRBJ1-2; D call uncertain. Germline CDR1 SQVTM, CDR2 ANQGSEA. The CDR3 spans 10 residues. Trimming stripped 2 bases from V and 2 bases from J, with 0 bases between. The CDR3 here is CSVENYGYTF. The CDR3 DNA reads TGCAGCGTTGAAAACTATGGCTACACCTTC.

V usage is TRBV5-1 and J usage is TRBJ2-1; TRBD2 agrees at 8 bases. The CDR3 runs to 16 residues. The J segment lost 0 bases and the V segment lost 3 bases, leaving 5 bases of the junction unmatched. Germline assignment: CDR1 SGHRS and CDR2 YFSETQ. CDR3 DNA sequence: TGCGCCAGCAGCTATTACGGGGGGGCCTCCTACAATGAGCAGTTCTTC. Translated: CASSYYGGASYNEQFF.

With regard to this clonotype: A clone one base away is much larger, so this may be a read error. The chain combines TRBV10-2 with TRBJ2-1; 7 nucleotides align to TRBD2. Near its end, the DNA agrees better with TRBJ2-7, so the J call may be wrong. In germline, CDR1 is WSHSY, CDR2 SAAADI. This CDR3 is 15 amino acids long. The CDR3 spells CASSDLADSYNEQYF. In nucleotides, the CDR3 is TGCGCCAGCAGTGATCTAGCGGATTCCTACAATGAGCAGTACTTC.

The chain uses TRBV3-1 and TRBJ1-2; 7 nucleotides align to TRBD1. V shed 4 bases and J 4 bases; nucleotides not matched to a gene: 12. The CDR3 totals 16 residues. Germline values: CDR1 LGHDT, CDR2 YNNKEL (reference sequence). Here the CDR3 reads CASSPGSLHRGYGYTF. The CDR3 DNA is TGTGCCAGCAGCCCGGGGTCCCTGCACAGGGGCTATGGCTACACCTTC. Supplemented by reference TRBV3-1 and TRBJ1-2, the full variable domain reads DTAVSQTPKYLVTQMGNDKSIKCEQNLGHDTMYWYKQDSKKFLKIMFSYNNKELIINETVPNRFSPKSPDKAHLNLHINSLELGDSAVYFCASSPGSLHRGYGYTFGSGTRLTVV.

Many counts were recorded for this clonotype. This chain connects TRBV7-2 to TRBJ2-3; maybe TRBD2 (5 bases). The V and J ends lost 3 bases and 4 bases respectively, with 14 bases between them. This CDR3 spans 15 amino acids. Germline V gene sequence: CDR1 SGHTA, CDR2 FQGNSA. The CDR3, as DNA: TGTGCCAGCAGCTTCGCTTCCCTAGCCGCAGATACGCAGTATTTT. Protein product: CASSFASLAADTQYF.

This clonotype was recorded a few times. This chain joins TRBV6-2 or TRBV6-3 and TRBJ1-1; 9 bases line up with TRBD1. The germline CDR1 and CDR2 sequences are MNHEY and SVGEGT. V gave up 4 bases and J gave up 0 bases; unmatched junction bases: 0. The length of the CDR3 is 14 residues. This CDR3 reads CASSWTGVNTEAFF. DNA of the CDR3: TGTGCCAGCAGTTGGACAGGGGTGAACACTGAAGCTTTCTTT.

This clonotype was recorded a few times. V gene TRBV6-1 combines with J gene TRBJ2-4; no firm D call. The assigned J gene may be wrong: the sequence end matches TRBJ2-7 better. The length of the CDR3 is 15 residues. Germline V CDR1 and CDR2: MNHNS, SASEGT. The DNA for the CDR3 is TGTGCCAGCAGTGAAGATCGCAGACTCACCTACGAGCAGTACTTC. Translation: CASSEDRRLTYEQYF.

As for this clonotype: At one of its ends the junction is not consistent with the germline gene, which may arise from a read error. The V and J genes are TRBV12-3 or TRBV12-4 and TRBJ1-1; D is uncertain. The CDR3 extends over 15 amino acids. The DNA for the CDR3 is TGTGCCTGCAGTTTTGGTGGCCGTCTTCGCACTGAAGCTTTCTTT. Residues: CACSFGGRLRTEAFF.

This clonotype has more than one count but fewer than ten. The chain combines TRBV28 with TRBJ2-5; no definite D call. The end of the DNA aligns better with TRBJ2-7, so the J call may be wrong. The CDR3 has 14 amino acids. The germline CDR1 and CDR2 sequences are MDHEN and SYDVKM. CDR3: CASSLQVSTYEQYF. CDR3 bases: TGTGCCAGCAGTTTACAGGTATCTACCTACGAGCAGTACTTC.

This sequence joins TRBV20-1 and TRBJ2-4; D is perhaps TRBD1 or TRBD2 (6 bases each). Germline CDR1 and CDR2: DFQATT and SNEGSKA (reference sequence). The CDR3 runs to 14 residues. CDR3 sequence (DNA): TGCAGGGGGGGACAACCGAGCTCCTACAATGAGCAGTACTTC. Translated, it gives CRGGQPSSYNEQYF.

V and J are TRBV6-6 and TRBJ1-4, with TRBD1 matching over 9 bases. Germline assignment: CDR1 MNHNY and CDR2 SVGAGI (reference sequence). The CDR3 has 16 amino acids. The ends lost 6 bases at V and 2 bases at J; junction bases unmatched: 7. The CDR3 region has the DNA TGTGCCAGCAGAGATCCACAGGGGGCGACTAATGAAAAACTGTTTTTT. It specifies CASRDPQGATNEKLFF.

This sequence joins TRBV20-1 and TRBJ2-7, with TRBD2 matching 7 bases. V was pared by 4 bases and J by 7 bases, with 13 bases of the junction left unmatched. Germline V gene lookup returns CDR1 DFQATT and CDR2 SNEGSKA (reference sequence). The CDR3 is 14 amino acids. For the CDR3, the DNA is TGCAGTGCTATAGGGTGGGAGGGCCGTGGAGAGCAGTACGTC. Translation: CSAIGWEGRGEQYV.